The source of this T cell receptor beta chain is a study of early stage breast cancer tumors. Looking at the study overall: The ER+/PR+/HER2- tumors included 7 or 8 ductal and four lobular carcinomas. Points from the study as a whole: Enriched TCRB sequences shared across patients were mostly commonly generated sequences.

Remarks on this clone: Its matching antigen is unknown.

Sequenced by immunoSEQ multiplex PCR; TCRdb stores in-frame clones only, minus some. Of 25,000 to 35,000 clones listed, roughly two thirds are singletons. With 0 bases removed from V and 8 bases from J, the gap between germline ends came to 17 bases. This CDR3 comprises 15 residues. CDR1 is SGHDT and CDR2 is YYEEEE in the germline V gene. The TCR originated in a person in their fifties or sixties with breast cancer. The J gene is TRBJ1-2, the V gene TRBV5-6; perhaps TRBD1 as D (5 bases). The material sequenced was blood. The DNA for the CDR3 is TGTGCCAGCAGCTTGGGGGGCCCGGGGCCATTGGGCTACACCTTC. Translated, it gives CASSLGGPGPLGYTF.